This entry features one T cell receptor beta chain sequence. TCRdb reprocessed the RT-PCR reads with MiXCR, giving one entry per CDR3 protein. This table has around 82,000 distinct CDR3 sequences, 4% to 5% appearing once. CDR3 length: 13 residues. Trimming shortened V by 7 bases and J by 13 bases, and 19 bases separated the two germline ends. Germline CDR1 is MGHDK and CDR2 is SYGVNS. The entry originates in a study of patients and donors after allogeneic stem cell transplantation. The source material was blood, either unsorted or a sorted T cell fraction (not recorded which). This chain joins TRBV25-1 and TRBJ2-2; possibly TRBD1 or TRBD2 for D (5 bases each). This sequence originates from a human donor who was either an allogeneic HSCT recipient or a stem cell or donor lymphocyte infusion donor (not recorded which). It is not recorded whose cells these are; they may come from a transplant donor. This CDR3 reads CASTAGTTGGLFF. The CDR3 nucleotides read TGTGCCAGCACCGCCGGGACGACCGGAGGGCTGTTTTTT.